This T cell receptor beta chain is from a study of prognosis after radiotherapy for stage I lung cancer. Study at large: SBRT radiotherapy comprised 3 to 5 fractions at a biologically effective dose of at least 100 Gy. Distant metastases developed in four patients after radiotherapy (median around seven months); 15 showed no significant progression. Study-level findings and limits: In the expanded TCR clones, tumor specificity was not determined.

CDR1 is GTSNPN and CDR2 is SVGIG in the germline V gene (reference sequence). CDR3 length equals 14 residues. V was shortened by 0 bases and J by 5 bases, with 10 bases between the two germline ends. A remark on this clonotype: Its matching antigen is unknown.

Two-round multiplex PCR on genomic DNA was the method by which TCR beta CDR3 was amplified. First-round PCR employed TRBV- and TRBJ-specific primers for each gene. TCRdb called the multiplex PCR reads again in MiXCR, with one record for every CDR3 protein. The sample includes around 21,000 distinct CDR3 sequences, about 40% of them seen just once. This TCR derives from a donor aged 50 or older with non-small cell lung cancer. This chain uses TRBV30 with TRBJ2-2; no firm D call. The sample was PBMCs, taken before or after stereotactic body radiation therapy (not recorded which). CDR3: CAWSVLRLTGELFF. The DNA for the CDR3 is TGTGCCTGGAGTGTACTCAGGCTTACCGGGGAGCTGTTTTTT.